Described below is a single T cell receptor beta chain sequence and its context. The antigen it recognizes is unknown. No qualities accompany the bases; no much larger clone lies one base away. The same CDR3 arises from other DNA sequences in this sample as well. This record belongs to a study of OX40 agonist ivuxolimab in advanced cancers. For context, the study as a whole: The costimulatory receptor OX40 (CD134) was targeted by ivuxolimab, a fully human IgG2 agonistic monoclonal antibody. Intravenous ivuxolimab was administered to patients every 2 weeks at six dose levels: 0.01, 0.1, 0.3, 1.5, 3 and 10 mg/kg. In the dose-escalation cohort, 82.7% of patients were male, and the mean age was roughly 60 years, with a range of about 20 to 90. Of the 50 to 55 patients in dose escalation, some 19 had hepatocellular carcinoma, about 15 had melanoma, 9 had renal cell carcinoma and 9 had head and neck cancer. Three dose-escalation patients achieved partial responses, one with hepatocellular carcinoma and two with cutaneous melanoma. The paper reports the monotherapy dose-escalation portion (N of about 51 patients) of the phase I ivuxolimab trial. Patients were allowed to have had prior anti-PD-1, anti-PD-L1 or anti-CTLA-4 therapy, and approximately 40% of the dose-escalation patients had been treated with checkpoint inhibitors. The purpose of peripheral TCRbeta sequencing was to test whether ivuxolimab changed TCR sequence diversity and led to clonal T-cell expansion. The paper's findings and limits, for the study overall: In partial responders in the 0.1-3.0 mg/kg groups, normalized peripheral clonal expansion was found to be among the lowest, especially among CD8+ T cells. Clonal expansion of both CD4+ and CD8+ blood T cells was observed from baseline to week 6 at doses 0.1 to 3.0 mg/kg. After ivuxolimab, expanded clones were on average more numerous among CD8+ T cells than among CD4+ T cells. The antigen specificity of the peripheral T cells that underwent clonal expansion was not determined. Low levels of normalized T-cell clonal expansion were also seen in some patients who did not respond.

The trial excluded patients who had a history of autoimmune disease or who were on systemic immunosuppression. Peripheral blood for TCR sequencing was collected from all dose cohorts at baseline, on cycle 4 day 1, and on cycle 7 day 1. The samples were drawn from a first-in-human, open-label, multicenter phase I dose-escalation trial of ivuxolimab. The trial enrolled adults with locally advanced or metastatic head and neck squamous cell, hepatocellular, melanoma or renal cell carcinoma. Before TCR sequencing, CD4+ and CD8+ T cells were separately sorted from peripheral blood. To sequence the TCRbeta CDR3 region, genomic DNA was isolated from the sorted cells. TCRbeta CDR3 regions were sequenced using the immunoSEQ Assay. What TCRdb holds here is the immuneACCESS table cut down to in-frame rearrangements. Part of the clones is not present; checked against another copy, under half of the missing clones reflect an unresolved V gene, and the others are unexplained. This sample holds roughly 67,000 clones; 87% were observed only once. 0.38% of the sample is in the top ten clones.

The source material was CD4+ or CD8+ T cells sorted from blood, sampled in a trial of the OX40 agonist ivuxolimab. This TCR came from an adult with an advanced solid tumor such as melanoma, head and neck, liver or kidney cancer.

The CDR3 protein is CASSVSGVSTDTQYF. In nucleotides, the sequence is TGTGCCAGCAGCGTTAGCGGTGTTAGCACAGATACGCAGTATTTT. This chain joins TRBV9 to TRBJ2-3, with TRBD2 perhaps the D gene, on 6 matching bases. The CDR3 holds 15 amino acids from the cysteine to the phenylalanine. Only the CDR3 region is kept as DNA, spanning 45 bases read in frame from base 1. V loses 2 bases of germline sequence and J loses 0 bases, and the interval between the two ends is 10 bases. CDR1 and CDR2 (SGDLS, YYNGEE) derive from the germline V gene.